This T cell receptor beta chain was sequenced during a study of vaccination and CD4 T cells after COVID-19. The Oncomine TCR Beta short-read assay was applied to DNA of cultured CD4+ T cells. TCRdb used MiXCR to reprocess the PCR reads, holding one entry per CDR3 protein. The sample lists 4,500 to 7,000 distinct CDR3 sequences; 30% to 40% were seen once. The sample's treatment: approximately nine-day PBMC culture with coronavirus spike peptide pools or control peptides (ViraFEST assay). CD4+ T cells that came from the unexposed donor were collected before the COVID-19 pandemic (2011-2018). In regard to this clonotype: Its antigen remains unknown. At one boundary the junction diverges from the germline segment, which might be a read error.

Germline loops: CDR1 GTSNPN, CDR2 SVGIG (reference sequence). The CDR3 has 16 residues. The chain joins TRBV30 to TRBJ1-1; a possible D gene is TRBD1 (5 bases). The origin of this receptor is a human donor in good health. Sequencing was done on a sample of CD4+ T cells from blood, cultured in vitro. The CDR3 protein is CAGTPDTHTMNSEAFF. The CDR3 DNA follows: TGTGCCGGGACTCCGGACACCCACACCATGAACTCTGAAGCTTTCTTT.